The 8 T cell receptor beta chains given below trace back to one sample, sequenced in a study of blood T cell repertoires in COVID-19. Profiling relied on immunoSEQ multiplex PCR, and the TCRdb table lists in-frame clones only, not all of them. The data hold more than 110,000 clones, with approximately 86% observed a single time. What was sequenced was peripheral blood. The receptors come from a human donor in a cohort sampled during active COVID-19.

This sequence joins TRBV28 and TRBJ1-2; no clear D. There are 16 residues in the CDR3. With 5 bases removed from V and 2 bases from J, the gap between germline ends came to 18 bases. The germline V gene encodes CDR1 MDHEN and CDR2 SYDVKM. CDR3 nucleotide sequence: TGTGCCAGCAGTGCCGGGTTCACCAGGAGGAACTATGGCTACACCTTC. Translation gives CASSAGFTRRNYGYTF.

CDR3 residues: CASSGKRGGLTSYNEQFF. The DNA for the CDR3 is TGTGCCAGCAGTGGGAAGCGGGGGGGTTTGACCTCCTACAATGAGCAGTTCTTC. V and J are TRBV2 and TRBJ2-1, with 10 bases aligning to TRBD2. CDR1 is SNHLY and CDR2 is FYNNEI in the germline V gene. V dropped 4 bases and J dropped 0; count of bases not matched to a gene: 9. The CDR3 contains 18 residues. Complete variable domain (other parts from reference TRBV2 and TRBJ2-1): EPEVTQTPSHQVTQMGQEVILRCVPISNHLYFYWYRQILGQKVEFLVSFYNNEISEKSEIFDDQFSVERPDGSNFTLKIRSTKLEDSAMYFCASSGKRGGLTSYNEQFFGPGTRLTVL.

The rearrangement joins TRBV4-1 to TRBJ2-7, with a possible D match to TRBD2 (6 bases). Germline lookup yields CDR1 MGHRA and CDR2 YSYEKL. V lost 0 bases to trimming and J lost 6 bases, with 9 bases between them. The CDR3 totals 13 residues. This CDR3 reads CASSQEAEGEQYF. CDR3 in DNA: TGCGCCAGCAGCCAAGAAGCGGAGGGCGAGCAGTACTTC.

This CDR3 is CASSLALAGYNEQFF. The CDR3 nucleotides are TGTGCCAGCAGCTTGGCGCTAGCGGGGTACAATGAGCAGTTCTTC. The V gene is TRBV5-5, the J gene TRBJ2-1; TRBD2 agrees at 9 bases. Per germline, CDR1 SGHKS and CDR2 YYEKEE (reference sequence). Trimming took 0 bases from V and 4 from J; bases not matched to a gene: 2. The CDR3 loop spans 15 amino acids.

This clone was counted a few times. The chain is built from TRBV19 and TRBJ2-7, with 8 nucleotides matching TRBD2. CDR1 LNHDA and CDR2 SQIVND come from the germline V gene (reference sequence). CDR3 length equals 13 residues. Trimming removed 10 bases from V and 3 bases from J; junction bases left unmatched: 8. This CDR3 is CATHSGSGYEQYF. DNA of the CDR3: TGTGCCACCCACAGCGGGAGCGGCTACGAGCAGTACTTC.

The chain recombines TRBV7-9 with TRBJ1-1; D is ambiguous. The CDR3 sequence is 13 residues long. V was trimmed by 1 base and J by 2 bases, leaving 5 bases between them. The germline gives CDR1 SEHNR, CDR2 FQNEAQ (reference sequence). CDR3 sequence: CASSLVRNTEAFF. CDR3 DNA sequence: TGTGCCAGCAGCTTAGTGAGAAACACTGAAGCTTTCTTT.

The CDR3 region is CASRTRDREDEQYF. The CDR3 DNA follows: TGCGCCAGCAGAACCCGGGACAGGGAGGACGAGCAGTACTTC. V and J are TRBV5-1 and TRBJ2-7, with 9 bases identical to TRBD1. The CDR3 covers 14 residues. J was trimmed by 5 bases and V by 5 bases; bases with no gene match: 8. Germline V lookup: CDR1 SGHRS, CDR2 YFSETQ.

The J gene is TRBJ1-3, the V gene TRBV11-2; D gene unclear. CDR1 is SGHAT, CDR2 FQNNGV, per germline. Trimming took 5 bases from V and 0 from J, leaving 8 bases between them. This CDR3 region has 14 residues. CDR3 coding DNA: TGTGCCAGCAGCCCTCAGTACTCTGGAAACACCATATATTTT. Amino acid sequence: CASSPQYSGNTIYF.